Listed here is a single T cell receptor (beta chain). The antigen remains unidentified. Germline values: CDR1 SGHDN, CDR2 FVKESK. The CDR3 loop spans 15 amino acids. V gave up 1 base and J gave up 5 bases; unmatched junction bases: 4. The data originate from a study of PD-1 blockade in classical Hodgkin lymphoma. Time point denoted: newly diagnosed, previously untreated cHL patient sample. TCRdb keeps only in-frame clones here, not all; method: immunoSEQ multiplex PCR. This table has fewer than 90,000 clones, 85% to 95% appearing once. Study-level results: Nothing has yet pinned down what causes the repertoire differences, possibly disease activity or prior therapy.

The specimen was peripheral blood mononuclear cells (PBMCs). This chain links TRBV14 with TRBJ2-1, with TRBD2 matching over 8 bases. The clonotype was recovered from a human donor with classical Hodgkin lymphoma. The DNA of the CDR3 is TGTGCCAGCAGCCAAGGGACTAGCATAAACAATGAGCAGTTCTTC. The encoded protein is CASSQGTSINNEQFF.